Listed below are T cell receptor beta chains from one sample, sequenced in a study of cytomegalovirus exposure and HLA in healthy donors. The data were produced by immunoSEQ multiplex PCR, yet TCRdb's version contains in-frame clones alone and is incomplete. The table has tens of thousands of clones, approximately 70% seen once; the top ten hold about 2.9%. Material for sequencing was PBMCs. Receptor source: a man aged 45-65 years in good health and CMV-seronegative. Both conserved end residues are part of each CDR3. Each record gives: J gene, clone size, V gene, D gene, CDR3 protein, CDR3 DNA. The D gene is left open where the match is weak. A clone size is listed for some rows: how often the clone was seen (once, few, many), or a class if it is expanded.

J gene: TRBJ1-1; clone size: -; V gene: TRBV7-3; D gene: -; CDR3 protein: CASSPQANTEAFF; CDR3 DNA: TGTGCCAGCAGCCCTCAGGCTAACACTGAAGCTTTCTTT
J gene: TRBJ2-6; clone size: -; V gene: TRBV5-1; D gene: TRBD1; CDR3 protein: CASSSSGTGYGGANVLTF; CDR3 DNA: TGCGCCAGCAGCTCCTCCGGGACAGGGTACGGCGGGGCCAACGTCCTGACTTTC
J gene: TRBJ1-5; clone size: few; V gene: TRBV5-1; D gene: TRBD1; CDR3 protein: CASSLGQGDQPQHF; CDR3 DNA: TGCGCCAGCAGCTTGGGGCAGGGGGATCAGCCCCAGCATTTT
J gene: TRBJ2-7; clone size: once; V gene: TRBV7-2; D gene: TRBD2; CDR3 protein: CASSLVWAARGEYEQYF; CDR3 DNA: TGTGCCAGCAGCTTAGTTTGGGCCGCGCGGGGGGAATACGAGCAGTACTTC
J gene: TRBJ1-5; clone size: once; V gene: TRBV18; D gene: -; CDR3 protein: CASSAVGGGNQPQHF; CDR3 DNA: TGTGCCAGCTCAGCGGTAGGAGGGGGCAATCAGCCCCAGCATTTT
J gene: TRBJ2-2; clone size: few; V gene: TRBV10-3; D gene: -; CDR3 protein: CAISGRRENTGELFF; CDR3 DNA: TGTGCCATCAGTGGGAGGCGGGAGAACACCGGGGAGCTGTTTTTT
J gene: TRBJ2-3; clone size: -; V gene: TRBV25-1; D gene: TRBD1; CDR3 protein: CASSSWTGLETDTQYF; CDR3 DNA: TGTGCCAGCAGTTCCTGGACAGGGCTTGAAACAGATACGCAGTATTTT
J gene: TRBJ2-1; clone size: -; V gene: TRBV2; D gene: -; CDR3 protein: CASSGESNEQFF; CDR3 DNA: TGTGCCAGCAGTGGAGAGTCCAATGAGCAGTTCTTC
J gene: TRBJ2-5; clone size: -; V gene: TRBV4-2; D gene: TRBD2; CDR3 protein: CASSLGASGEETQYF; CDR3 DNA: TGTGCCAGCAGCCTAGGGGCTAGCGGAGAAGAGACCCAGTACTTC
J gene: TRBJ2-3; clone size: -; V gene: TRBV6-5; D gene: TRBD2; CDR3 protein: CASRGTSGAADTQYF; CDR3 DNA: TGTGCCAGCAGGGGGACTAGCGGGGCAGCAGATACGCAGTATTTT
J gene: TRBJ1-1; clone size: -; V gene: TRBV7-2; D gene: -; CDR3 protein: CASSLANRAGEAFF; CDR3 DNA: TGTGCCAGCAGCTTAGCCAACAGGGCTGGTGAAGCTTTCTTT
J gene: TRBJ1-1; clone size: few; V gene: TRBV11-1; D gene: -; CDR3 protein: CASRPREVSTEAFF; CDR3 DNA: TGTGCCAGCAGACCCAGGGAGGTTAGCACTGAAGCTTTCTTT
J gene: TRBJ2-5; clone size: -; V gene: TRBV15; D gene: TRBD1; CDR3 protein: CATSRDRTGKTQYF; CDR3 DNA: TGTGCCACCAGCAGAGATCGGACAGGGAAGACCCAGTACTTC
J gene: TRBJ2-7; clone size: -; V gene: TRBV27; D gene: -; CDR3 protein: CASSFTGAYEQYF; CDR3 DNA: TGTGCCAGCAGTTTCACAGGTGCCTACGAGCAGTACTTC
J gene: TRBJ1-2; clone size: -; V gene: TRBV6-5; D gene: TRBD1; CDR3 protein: CASSVLGTANYGYTF; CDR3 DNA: TGTGCCAGCAGTGTCCTGGGGACAGCCAACTATGGCTACACCTTC
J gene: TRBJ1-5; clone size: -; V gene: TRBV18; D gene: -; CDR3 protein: CASSPGTSGNQPQHF; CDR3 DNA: TGTGCCAGCTCACCCGGGACAAGTGGGAATCAGCCCCAGCATTTT
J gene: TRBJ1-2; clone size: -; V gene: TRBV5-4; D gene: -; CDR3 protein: CASSLGRVYGYTF; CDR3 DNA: TGTGCCAGCAGCTTGGGACGGGTATATGGCTACACCTTC
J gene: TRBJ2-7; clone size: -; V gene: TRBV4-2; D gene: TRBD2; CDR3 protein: CVSSHEDRGGNEQYF; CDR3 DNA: TGTGTCAGCAGCCACGAGGACCGGGGAGGGAACGAGCAGTACTTC
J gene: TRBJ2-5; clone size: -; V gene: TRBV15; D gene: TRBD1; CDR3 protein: CATSTAGTGGQETQYF; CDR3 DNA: TGTGCCACCAGCACGGCCGGGACAGGGGGCCAAGAGACCCAGTACTTC
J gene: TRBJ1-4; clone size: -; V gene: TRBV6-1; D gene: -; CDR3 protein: CASNSPRATNEKLFF; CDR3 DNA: TGTGCCAGCAACTCCCCACGGGCAACTAATGAAAAACTGTTTTTT
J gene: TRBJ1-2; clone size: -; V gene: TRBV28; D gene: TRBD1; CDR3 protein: CASTPQTGGSYYGYTF; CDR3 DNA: TGTGCCAGCACCCCTCAGACAGGGGGCAGTTACTATGGCTACACCTTC
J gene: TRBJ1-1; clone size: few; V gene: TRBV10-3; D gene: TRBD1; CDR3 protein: CAISESIQGETEAFF; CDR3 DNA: TGTGCCATCAGTGAGTCGATCCAGGGGGAGACTGAAGCTTTCTTT
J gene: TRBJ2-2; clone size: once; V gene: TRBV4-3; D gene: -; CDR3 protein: CASSQEWGVHGELFF; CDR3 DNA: TGCGCCAGCAGCCAAGAATGGGGGGTGCACGGGGAGCTGTTTTTT
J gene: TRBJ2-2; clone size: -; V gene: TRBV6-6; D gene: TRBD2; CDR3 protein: CASSYSGLGNTGELFF; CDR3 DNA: TGTGCCAGCAGTTATTCGGGACTAGGGAACACCGGGGAGCTGTTTTTT
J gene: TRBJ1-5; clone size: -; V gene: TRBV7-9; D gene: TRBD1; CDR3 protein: CASSLARTGGNQPQHF; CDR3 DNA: TGTGCCAGCAGCTTAGCTCGGACAGGCGGGAATCAGCCCCAGCATTTT
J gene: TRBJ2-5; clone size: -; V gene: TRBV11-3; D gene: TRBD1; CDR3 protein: CASSIDRARGETQYF; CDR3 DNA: TGTGCCAGCAGCATCGACAGGGCCCGAGGGGAGACCCAGTACTTC
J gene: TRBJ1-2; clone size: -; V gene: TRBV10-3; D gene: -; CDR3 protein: CAISDGSNYGYTF; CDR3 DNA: TGTGCCATCAGTGACGGGTCTAACTATGGCTACACCTTC
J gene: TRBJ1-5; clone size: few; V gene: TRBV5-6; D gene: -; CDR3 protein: CASSPGTGVDQPQHF; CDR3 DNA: TGTGCCAGCAGCCCCGGGACGGGGGTAGATCAGCCCCAGCATTTT
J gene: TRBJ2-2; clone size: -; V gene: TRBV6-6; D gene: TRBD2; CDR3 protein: CASSPQRGGTGELFF; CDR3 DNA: TGTGCCAGCAGTCCACAGCGGGGTGGCACCGGGGAGCTGTTTTTT
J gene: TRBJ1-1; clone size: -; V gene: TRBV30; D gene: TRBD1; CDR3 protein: CAWSSGTVVAFF; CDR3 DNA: TGTGCCTGGAGTTCCGGGACAGTCGTGGCTTTCTTT
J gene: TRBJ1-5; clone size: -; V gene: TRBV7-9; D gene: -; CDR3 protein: CASSLDRDGQPQHF; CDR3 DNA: TGTGCCAGCAGCTTAGACAGAGACGGACAGCCCCAGCATTTT
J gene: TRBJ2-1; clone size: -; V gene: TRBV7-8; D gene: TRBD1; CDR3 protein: CASSWGQANYNEQFF; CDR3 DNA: TGTGCCAGCAGCTGGGGACAGGCGAACTACAATGAGCAGTTCTTC
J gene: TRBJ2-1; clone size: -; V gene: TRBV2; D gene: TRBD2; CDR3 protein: CASSLLAGWEQFF; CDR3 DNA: TGTGCCAGCAGTTTACTAGCGGGATGGGAGCAGTTCTTC
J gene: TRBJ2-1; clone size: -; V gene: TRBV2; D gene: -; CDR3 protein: CASRWRDDEQFF; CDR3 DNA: TGTGCCAGCAGATGGAGGGACGATGAGCAGTTCTTC
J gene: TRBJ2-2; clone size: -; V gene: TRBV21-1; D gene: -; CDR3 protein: CASSKVSRLTNTGTGELFF; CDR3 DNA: TGTGCCAGCAGCAAAGTTTCTAGGTTGACGAACACAGGCACCGGGGAGCTGTTTTTT
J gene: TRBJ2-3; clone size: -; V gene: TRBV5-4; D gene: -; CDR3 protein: CASSVLTDTQYF; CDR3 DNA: TGTGCCAGCAGCGTCCTCACAGATACGCAGTATTTT
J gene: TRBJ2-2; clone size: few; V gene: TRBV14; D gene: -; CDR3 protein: CASSQDRWTWPNTGELFF; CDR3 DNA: TGTGCCAGCAGCCAAGATAGGTGGACATGGCCGAACACCGGGGAGCTGTTTTTT
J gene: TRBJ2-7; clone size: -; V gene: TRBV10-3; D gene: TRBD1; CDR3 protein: CAISASDRGGSYEQYF; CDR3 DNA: TGTGCCATCAGTGCCTCCGACAGGGGTGGGTCCTACGAGCAGTACTTC